This T cell receptor beta chain emerged from a study of CD8 T cells in Susac syndrome (dated by TCRdb to about 2019). Looking at the study overall: Repertoire sequencing was used to test whether CD8+ T cell activation and differentiation in Susac syndrome was antigen driven. Clonality of the CD8+ T cell repertoire was compared between 11 to 12 healthy donors, around 14 Susac syndrome patients and some 15 multiple sclerosis patients. Study-wide findings and limitations: The study acknowledged that relatively few individuals were included in the TCR sequencing and HLA analysis.

Peripheral blood CD8+ and CD4+ T cells from healthy donors, Susac syndrome patients and multiple sclerosis patients were profiled by high-throughput TCR beta sequencing. Treatment-naive patients with stable or active relapsing-remitting disease fulfilling revised McDonald criteria were used as multiple sclerosis controls. Bulk CD8+ and CD4+ T cells were purified magnetically by negative isolation, whereas CD8+ TEMRA cells were enriched by FACS. Blood was drawn into EDTA tubes, processed within 24 hours, and PBMCs were isolated by density gradient centrifugation. PBMCs intended for TCR sequencing were frozen in liquid nitrogen and were later thawed in a 37 degrees C water bath. Purity of sorted or isolated CD4+, CD8+ and CD8+ TEMRA cells was at least 90%. RNA was extracted with the RNeasy kit and roughly 0.5 to 1 ug was reverse transcribed using random hexamers. The immunoSEQ multiplex PCR assay, which covers 54 Vbeta and 13 Jbeta segments, was used to amplify TCR beta CDR3 regions. PCR amplification bias was corrected by using a synthetic template baseline for primer optimization and computational correction. From the authors' description of their analysis: Reads were assigned to V, D and J genes according to IMGT and analyzed in immunoSEQ Analyzer, with only productive sequences retained. To calculate clonality, Shannon entropy was normalized by log2 of the number of productive unique sequences and then subtracted from one. For each patient and control, public and private clones were evaluated within the 100 most prevalent clones. Clones were defined as Susac-specific when absent from the healthy and MS cohorts, from roughly 1,100 published viral clones and from other ImmuneACCESS disease sequences. TCRdb passed the public sequencing reads through fastp at Q25 and MiXCR, retaining productive beta sequences. Records with the same CDR3 protein are collapsed into one entry carrying the most frequent genes and DNA. The V and J calls were not made by the authors but by TCRdb's processing. The sample includes more than 150,000 distinct CDR3 sequences, with 90% to 95% observed a single time. In total, the top ten clones hold 0.2% to 0.25% of the sample.

Turning to this clonotype: The antigen it recognizes is unknown. Qualities for individual bases were not recorded, and no much larger clone is one base off.

Counted from cysteine to phenylalanine, this CDR3 has 13 amino acids. Only the CDR3 DNA stays, 39 bases, in frame from base 1. CDR1 and CDR2 are drawn from the germline V gene (reference sequence): PRHDT, FYEKMQ. V sheds 5 bases and J sheds 3 bases, leaving 8 bases between their ends. The chain is encoded by TRBV13 joined to TRBJ1-5; the D gene identity is not certain. This clonotype was sampled from a human donor with multiple sclerosis. Sequencing used CD8+ T cells from PBMCs. At the DNA level, the sequence is TGTGCCAGCAGCGCAGGCCTCAATCAGCCCCAGCATTTT. Translation gives CASSAGLNQPQHF.